This is a list of T cell receptor beta chains from one sample in a study of cytomegalovirus exposure and HLA in healthy donors. The data were produced by immunoSEQ multiplex PCR, yet TCRdb's version contains in-frame clones alone and is incomplete. The table records a few hundred thousand clones, around 82% of them present only once. What was sequenced was PBMCs. Every receptor here comes from a woman in her thirties in good health and CMV-seronegative. Both conserved end residues are part of each CDR3. D genes are given only for firm matches. Some rows have no size entry. The others give once, few or many, or a class for an expanded clone.

cdr3_nt: TGTGCCAGCACCCGTTCCTTTTACGGGGCTTTCTTT
cdr3_aa: CASTRSFYGAFF
v_call: TRBV28
clone_size: NA
d_call: NA
j_call: TRBJ1-1

cdr3_nt: TGTGCCTGGAGTGTAGGAGGACCCTACGAGCAGTACTTC
cdr3_aa: CAWSVGGPYEQYF
v_call: TRBV30
clone_size: NA
d_call: NA
j_call: TRBJ2-7

cdr3_nt: TGCAGCGTTGTAACTAGCGGGAGTTTCCATGAGCAGTTCTTC
cdr3_aa: CSVVTSGSFHEQFF
v_call: TRBV29-1
clone_size: NA
d_call: TRBD2
j_call: TRBJ2-1

cdr3_nt: TGTGCCAGCTCGCCGGAGTCAAGCTCCTACGAGCAGTACTTC
cdr3_aa: CASSPESSSYEQYF
v_call: TRBV18
clone_size: NA
d_call: NA
j_call: TRBJ2-7

cdr3_nt: TGTGCCAGTAGTCAAAACAGGGGAACGCCCTATGGCTACACCTTC
cdr3_aa: CASSQNRGTPYGYTF
v_call: TRBV19
clone_size: NA
d_call: TRBD1
j_call: TRBJ1-2

cdr3_nt: TGTGCCAGCAGCTGGAAGGGGACTGATGAAAAACTGTTTTTT
cdr3_aa: CASSWKGTDEKLFF
v_call: TRBV5-6
clone_size: NA
d_call: NA
j_call: TRBJ1-4

cdr3_nt: TGTGCCAGCTCTCGAACCGGGACAGGGGGCCCAGATACGCAGTATTTT
cdr3_aa: CASSRTGTGGPDTQYF
v_call: TRBV18
clone_size: NA
d_call: TRBD1
j_call: TRBJ2-3

cdr3_nt: TGCAGCGGGGCTTACAGGGTCCAAGAGACCCAGTACTTC
cdr3_aa: CSGAYRVQETQYF
v_call: TRBV29-1
clone_size: NA
d_call: NA
j_call: TRBJ2-5

cdr3_nt: TGTGCCAGCAGACCGAGCGGGAGGTTAAGCTCCTACAATGAGCAGTTCTTC
cdr3_aa: CASRPSGRLSSYNEQFF
v_call: TRBV5-4
clone_size: NA
d_call: TRBD2
j_call: TRBJ2-1

cdr3_nt: TGTGCCAGCAGTTACTGGGGGGCCGGGGGGGTCCAGCCCCAGCATTTT
cdr3_aa: CASSYWGAGGVQPQHF
v_call: TRBV6-6
clone_size: NA
d_call: NA
j_call: TRBJ1-5

cdr3_nt: TGCGCCAGCAGCCCCAGGGAGGGGTCCGAATCTTACAATGAGCAGTTCTTC
cdr3_aa: CASSPREGSESYNEQFF
v_call: TRBV4-1
clone_size: NA
d_call: TRBD2
j_call: TRBJ2-1

cdr3_nt: TGTGCCAGCAGCCATAGCGCTAGCTATGGCTACACCTTC
cdr3_aa: CASSHSASYGYTF
v_call: TRBV9
clone_size: NA
d_call: NA
j_call: TRBJ1-2

cdr3_nt: TGTGCCAGCGGCCCCGGCGGGCTTACCTACGAGCAGTACTTC
cdr3_aa: CASGPGGLTYEQYF
v_call: TRBV27
clone_size: NA
d_call: NA
j_call: TRBJ2-7

cdr3_nt: TGTGCCAGCAGTTACGGGAGGGACACTGAAGCTTTCTTT
cdr3_aa: CASSYGRDTEAFF
v_call: TRBV6-5
clone_size: NA
d_call: NA
j_call: TRBJ1-1

cdr3_nt: TGTGCCTGGACTAGCGGGAGGGCCGACACCGGGGAGCTGTTTTTT
cdr3_aa: CAWTSGRADTGELFF
v_call: TRBV30
clone_size: NA
d_call: TRBD2
j_call: TRBJ2-2

cdr3_nt: TGTGCCAGCAGCGCCGACAGGGCCCCTGGAAACACCATATATTTT
cdr3_aa: CASSADRAPGNTIYF
v_call: TRBV9
clone_size: NA
d_call: TRBD1
j_call: TRBJ1-3

cdr3_nt: TGTTCCAGCAGCTCCACAGGACAGGATAATCAGCCCCAGCATTTT
cdr3_aa: CSSSSTGQDNQPQHF
v_call: TRBV7-9
clone_size: NA
d_call: TRBD1
j_call: TRBJ1-5

cdr3_nt: TGTGCCAGCAGCCCAAAGGGAGGGCGTTCCTACGAGCAGTACTTC
cdr3_aa: CASSPKGGRSYEQYF
v_call: TRBV5-4
clone_size: NA
d_call: TRBD2
j_call: TRBJ2-7

cdr3_nt: TGTGCCAGTAGTATAGACAGGGGTATGGGCGCTTTCTTT
cdr3_aa: CASSIDRGMGAFF
v_call: TRBV19
clone_size: NA
d_call: NA
j_call: TRBJ1-1

cdr3_nt: TGCAGTGGGGCCGACGGCAAGGGAAGGTACTTC
cdr3_aa: CSGADGKGRYF
v_call: TRBV29-1
clone_size: few
d_call: NA
j_call: TRBJ2-5

cdr3_nt: TGTGCCAGCAGCCCGGACAGGCAAAGTGGCTACACCTTC
cdr3_aa: CASSPDRQSGYTF
v_call: TRBV7-2
clone_size: once
d_call: TRBD1
j_call: TRBJ1-2

cdr3_nt: TGCGCCAGCAGCTTGGAGCCCAGGATAACCTACGAGCAGTACTTC
cdr3_aa: CASSLEPRITYEQYF
v_call: TRBV5-1
clone_size: NA
d_call: NA
j_call: TRBJ2-7

cdr3_nt: TGTGCCAGCAGCAAAACGGGTTTTGGAGCAGATGAGCAGTTCTTC
cdr3_aa: CASSKTGFGADEQFF
v_call: TRBV9
clone_size: NA
d_call: NA
j_call: TRBJ2-1

cdr3_nt: TGCGCCAGCAGCTTGTCACCCTCGGGCACTGAAGCTTTCTTT
cdr3_aa: CASSLSPSGTEAFF
v_call: TRBV5-1
clone_size: NA
d_call: NA
j_call: TRBJ1-1

cdr3_nt: TGTGCCACCAGCAGAGCAACAGGTAATCAGCCCCAGCATTTT
cdr3_aa: CATSRATGNQPQHF
v_call: TRBV15
clone_size: NA
d_call: NA
j_call: TRBJ1-5

cdr3_nt: TGTGCCAGCAGCGCAGGGTATGGCTACACCTTC
cdr3_aa: CASSAGYGYTF
v_call: TRBV27
clone_size: NA
d_call: NA
j_call: TRBJ1-2

cdr3_nt: TGTGCCAGCAGCTTTAACGTCATCAGGGGTACGAACACCGGGGAGCTGTTTTTT
cdr3_aa: CASSFNVIRGTNTGELFF
v_call: TRBV11-2
clone_size: NA
d_call: NA
j_call: TRBJ2-2

cdr3_nt: TGTGCCAGCTCGGTCGACAGGGTGAATTCACCCCTCCACTTT
cdr3_aa: CASSVDRVNSPLHF
v_call: TRBV18
clone_size: once
d_call: TRBD1
j_call: TRBJ1-6

cdr3_nt: TGTGCCAGCAGCCCGGGACAGGGCGGCTATGGCTACCCCTTC
cdr3_aa: CASSPGQGGYGYPF
v_call: TRBV7-6
clone_size: few
d_call: TRBD1
j_call: TRBJ1-2

cdr3_nt: TGTGCCAGCAGCCCGGGAGGTGCAGGGACCCCCTACGAGCAGTACTTC
cdr3_aa: CASSPGGAGTPYEQYF
v_call: TRBV5-4
clone_size: NA
d_call: TRBD2
j_call: TRBJ2-7

cdr3_nt: TGTGCCAGCCTCTTGGGCCGCTCCATGAACACTGAAGCTTTCTTT
cdr3_aa: CASLLGRSMNTEAFF
v_call: TRBV2
clone_size: NA
d_call: NA
j_call: TRBJ1-1

cdr3_nt: TGTGCCAGCAGCTTGGTTTACAGGGGGGGAAATGAGCAGCTCTTC
cdr3_aa: CASSLVYRGGNEQLF
v_call: TRBV5-6
clone_size: NA
d_call: NA
j_call: TRBJ2-1

cdr3_nt: TGTGCCAGCAGCTTATTCGGGACCCAGTACTTC
cdr3_aa: CASSLFGTQYF
v_call: TRBV7-8
clone_size: NA
d_call: NA
j_call: TRBJ2-5

cdr3_nt: TGTGCCAGCAGCTTATCGGTCGGGGGAGTGGTAGAGACCCAGTACTTC
cdr3_aa: CASSLSVGGVVETQYF
v_call: TRBV7-6
clone_size: NA
d_call: NA
j_call: TRBJ2-5

cdr3_nt: TGCGCCAGCAGCTTTTTGAAGTTCGAACCAGCGGGAGGTTCCGAGCAGTACTTC
cdr3_aa: CASSFLKFEPAGGSEQYF
v_call: TRBV5-1
clone_size: NA
d_call: TRBD2
j_call: TRBJ2-7

cdr3_nt: TGTGCCAGCAGTGGACTAGCCCTTCGAGAGACCCAGTACTTC
cdr3_aa: CASSGLALRETQYF
v_call: TRBV6-1
clone_size: NA
d_call: TRBD2
j_call: TRBJ2-5

cdr3_nt: TGTGCCAGCAGCAACAGGGGACCTGACCGACGGGAGACCCAGTACTTC
cdr3_aa: CASSNRGPDRRETQYF
v_call: TRBV7-9
clone_size: few
d_call: TRBD1
j_call: TRBJ2-5

cdr3_nt: TGTGCCAGCAGTGAAGACAGGTTGAACACCGGGGAGCTGTTTTTT
cdr3_aa: CASSEDRLNTGELFF
v_call: TRBV6-1
clone_size: NA
d_call: NA
j_call: TRBJ2-2

cdr3_nt: TGTGCCTGGAACACAGGGTACACCGGGGAGCTGTTTTTT
cdr3_aa: CAWNTGYTGELFF
v_call: TRBV30
clone_size: once
d_call: NA
j_call: TRBJ2-2

cdr3_nt: TGTGCCAGCAGCTTGCCCGGGCAGGGGGCGATTGGCTACACCTTC
cdr3_aa: CASSLPGQGAIGYTF
v_call: TRBV5-5
clone_size: NA
d_call: TRBD1
j_call: TRBJ1-2

cdr3_nt: TGTGCCAGCAGTCCCGACAGGGGGCTCGGAAACACCATATATTTT
cdr3_aa: CASSPDRGLGNTIYF
v_call: TRBV27
clone_size: once
d_call: TRBD1
j_call: TRBJ1-3

cdr3_nt: TGCGCCAGCAGCCCGGTAGGCCGGGACAGGGCTTCACGGGGCTATGGCTACACCTTC
cdr3_aa: CASSPVGRDRASRGYGYTF
v_call: TRBV4-1
clone_size: NA
d_call: TRBD1
j_call: TRBJ1-2

cdr3_nt: TGTGCTAGCAGCTTAATGGGAGGAGAGACCCAGTACTTC
cdr3_aa: CASSLMGGETQYF
v_call: TRBV7-7
clone_size: NA
d_call: NA
j_call: TRBJ2-5

cdr3_nt: TGTGCCAGCAGTTTTGTTTTTGGTGGCGGTTCACCCCTCCACTTT
cdr3_aa: CASSFVFGGGSPLHF
v_call: TRBV27
clone_size: NA
d_call: NA
j_call: TRBJ1-6

cdr3_nt: TGTGCCAGCAGCCCTCCACTAGGGAACAATGAGCAGTTCTTC
cdr3_aa: CASSPPLGNNEQFF
v_call: TRBV5-4
clone_size: NA
d_call: NA
j_call: TRBJ2-1